Listed below are T cell receptor beta chains from one sample, sequenced in a study of neurological immune-mediated disorders. TCRdb reprocessed the 5' RACE reads via MiXCR and lists one record per CDR3 protein. In the table there are roughly 39,000 distinct CDR3 sequences, approximately 7.2% of which are singletons. The sequenced sample consisted of CD4+ T cells from blood. Every receptor here comes from a man aged 50-59 years in good health. CDR3s include the opening cysteine and the closing phenylalanine or tryptophan. D genes are given only for firm matches. A row's size may be missing; if present it is once, few, many or a size class.

CDR3nt: TGTGCCAGCAGCGTGACCGGGACAGGGAAAACAGATACGCAGTATTTT; CDR3aa: CASSVTGTGKTDTQYF; d_gene: TRBD1; v_gene: TRBV7-2; j_gene: TRBJ2-3; abundance: many
CDR3nt: TGCAGTGCTCGGGGACAGGGTAATTCACCCCTCCACTTT; CDR3aa: CSARGQGNSPLHF; d_gene: TRBD1; v_gene: TRBV20-1; j_gene: TRBJ1-6; abundance: many
CDR3nt: TGTGCCAGCTCACCCCTAGGAGGTGAAAATCAGCCCCAGCATTTT; CDR3aa: CASSPLGGENQPQHF; d_gene: -; v_gene: TRBV18; j_gene: TRBJ1-5; abundance: many
CDR3nt: TGTGCCAGCAGCTTAGCTAAGCGGGGACCCTGGGAGCAGTACTTC; CDR3aa: CASSLAKRGPWEQYF; d_gene: TRBD2; v_gene: TRBV7-2; j_gene: TRBJ2-7; abundance: many
CDR3nt: TGCAGTGCTAGCCGACTAGCGGGACCCACCGGGGAGCTGTTTTTT; CDR3aa: CSASRLAGPTGELFF; d_gene: TRBD2; v_gene: TRBV20-1; j_gene: TRBJ2-2; abundance: many
CDR3nt: TGTGCCAGCAGTTTATCGGGACAGGTTAATTCACCCCTCCACTTT; CDR3aa: CASSLSGQVNSPLHF; d_gene: TRBD1; v_gene: TRBV28; j_gene: TRBJ1-6; abundance: many
CDR3nt: TGTGCCAGCAGCACAGCCCAGAACAACCAAGAGACCCAGTACTTC; CDR3aa: CASSTAQNNQETQYF; d_gene: -; v_gene: TRBV7-2; j_gene: TRBJ2-5; abundance: many
CDR3nt: TGTGCCAGCAGCCGCGGGTCGTACAATGAGCAGTTCTTC; CDR3aa: CASSRGSYNEQFF; d_gene: -; v_gene: TRBV6-2/TRBV6-3; j_gene: TRBJ2-1; abundance: few
CDR3nt: TGTGCCAGCAGCGGGACTAGCGGGTACGAGCAGTACTTC; CDR3aa: CASSGTSGYEQYF; d_gene: TRBD2; v_gene: TRBV10-3; j_gene: TRBJ2-7; abundance: many
CDR3nt: TGTGCCACCAGTGATCCCCAGGGCCTTGATACGCAGTATTTT; CDR3aa: CATSDPQGLDTQYF; d_gene: -; v_gene: TRBV24-1; j_gene: TRBJ2-3; abundance: many
CDR3nt: TGCAGCGTGAAGGAAGGAAACACCATATATTTT; CDR3aa: CSVKEGNTIYF; d_gene: -; v_gene: TRBV29-1; j_gene: TRBJ1-3; abundance: medium-sized
CDR3nt: TGTGCCAGCAGCCCTAGGGGGCGGGAGACCGCCGGGGAGCTGTTTTTT; CDR3aa: CASSPRGRETAGELFF; d_gene: -; v_gene: TRBV7-2; j_gene: TRBJ2-2; abundance: few
CDR3nt: TGTGCCAGCAGCCCGCCGCGTGGGACTAACTCCTACGAGCAGTACTTC; CDR3aa: CASSPPRGTNSYEQYF; d_gene: TRBD2; v_gene: TRBV7-9; j_gene: TRBJ2-7; abundance: many
CDR3nt: TGCGCCAGCAGCTTGGAAGGGACACTGTACTACGAGCAGTACTTC; CDR3aa: CASSLEGTLYYEQYF; d_gene: -; v_gene: TRBV5-1; j_gene: TRBJ2-7; abundance: many
CDR3nt: -; CDR3aa: CASSFYICSPSVTGTYEQYF; d_gene: -; v_gene: TRBV5-5; j_gene: TRBJ2-7; abundance: -
CDR3nt: TGCGCCAGCACCGCCGGCTTCGAGGGCTCCGGGGAGCTGTTTTTT; CDR3aa: CASTAGFEGSGELFF; d_gene: -; v_gene: TRBV5-1; j_gene: TRBJ2-2; abundance: many
CDR3nt: TGTGCCAGCAGCTTAAGGTGGACAGGGGTCCACCGGGAGACCCAGTACTTC; CDR3aa: CASSLRWTGVHRETQYF; d_gene: TRBD1; v_gene: TRBV7-8; j_gene: TRBJ2-5; abundance: many
CDR3nt: TGTGCCAGCAGTCTCGAGGGGAGCTACAATGAGCAGTTCTTC; CDR3aa: CASSLEGSYNEQFF; d_gene: -; v_gene: TRBV6-2/TRBV6-3; j_gene: TRBJ2-1; abundance: many
CDR3nt: TGTGCCAGCAGTTCACTGACTAGTACTCGCGAGCAGTACTTC; CDR3aa: CASSSLTSTREQYF; d_gene: -; v_gene: TRBV7-2; j_gene: TRBJ2-7; abundance: -
CDR3nt: TGCGCCAGCGCTCGTCAGACTAATGAAAAACTGTTTTTT; CDR3aa: CASARQTNEKLFF; d_gene: -; v_gene: TRBV5-1; j_gene: TRBJ1-4; abundance: many
CDR3nt: TGCAGCGTACCCCTGGCTAGCGGACTAAACAATGAGCAGTTCTTC; CDR3aa: CSVPLASGLNNEQFF; d_gene: TRBD2; v_gene: TRBV29-1; j_gene: TRBJ2-1; abundance: many
CDR3nt: TGCAGCGTTGAAATGACAGCCGCGAACACCGGGGAGCTGTTTTTT; CDR3aa: CSVEMTAANTGELFF; d_gene: -; v_gene: TRBV29-1; j_gene: TRBJ2-2; abundance: once
CDR3nt: TGTGCCAGCAGCTGGGGGATCGGGGGTGGGGCAGATACGCAGTATTTT; CDR3aa: CASSWGIGGGADTQYF; d_gene: -; v_gene: TRBV7-2; j_gene: TRBJ2-3; abundance: many
CDR3nt: TGTGCCACCAGCCCACGTAGTATCACCGGGGAGCTGTTTTTT; CDR3aa: CATSPRSITGELFF; d_gene: -; v_gene: TRBV15; j_gene: TRBJ2-2; abundance: -
CDR3nt: TGCGCCAGCAGCTTGGTGGGCAACTCCTATAATTCACCCCTCCACTTT; CDR3aa: CASSLVGNSYNSPLHF; d_gene: -; v_gene: TRBV5-1; j_gene: TRBJ1-6; abundance: many
CDR3nt: TGTGCCAGCTCACTCGGGGAGGCCGCCTACAATGAGCAGTTCTTC; CDR3aa: CASSLGEAAYNEQFF; d_gene: -; v_gene: TRBV18; j_gene: TRBJ2-1; abundance: many
CDR3nt: TGTGCCAGCCGGGAGGGCCCCTACGAGCAGTACTTC; CDR3aa: CASREGPYEQYF; d_gene: TRBD2; v_gene: TRBV12-3/TRBV12-4; j_gene: TRBJ2-7; abundance: many
CDR3nt: TGTGCCAGCAGCTTAGCGGCTAGCGGGACGGATACGCAGTATTTT; CDR3aa: CASSLAASGTDTQYF; d_gene: TRBD2; v_gene: TRBV7-9; j_gene: TRBJ2-3; abundance: many
CDR3nt: TGTGCCAGCAGCTTGCGATCGGGAGGGTACAATGAGCAGTTCTTC; CDR3aa: CASSLRSGGYNEQFF; d_gene: TRBD2; v_gene: TRBV5-4; j_gene: TRBJ2-1; abundance: many
CDR3nt: TGTGCCAGCAGTTTAGCGCGTCCCCGGTCCAATGAGCAGTTCTTC; CDR3aa: CASSLARPRSNEQFF; d_gene: -; v_gene: TRBV27; j_gene: TRBJ2-1; abundance: -
CDR3nt: TGTGCCAGCAGGCCCTGGATGGGAGGGAACACTGAAGCTTTCTTT; CDR3aa: CASRPWMGGNTEAFF; d_gene: -; v_gene: TRBV28; j_gene: TRBJ1-1; abundance: few
CDR3nt: TGTGCCAGCAGCCCCGGGGCGAGAGACATTCAGTACTTC; CDR3aa: CASSPGARDIQYF; d_gene: -; v_gene: TRBV7-2; j_gene: TRBJ2-4; abundance: many
CDR3nt: TGCGCCAGCAGCTTGGATCCAGGGCCCTACGAGCAGTACTTC; CDR3aa: CASSLDPGPYEQYF; d_gene: -; v_gene: TRBV5-1; j_gene: TRBJ2-7; abundance: many
CDR3nt: TGTGCCACCAGCAGAGAAGGATGGTCAGATACGCAGTATTTT; CDR3aa: CATSREGWSDTQYF; d_gene: -; v_gene: TRBV15; j_gene: TRBJ2-3; abundance: many
CDR3nt: TGCAGTGCTGGACTAGCGGGAGGGGTCAATGAGCAGTTCTTC; CDR3aa: CSAGLAGGVNEQFF; d_gene: TRBD2; v_gene: TRBV20-1; j_gene: TRBJ2-1; abundance: many
CDR3nt: TGCAGTGCTCTCCCGGGACAGGGGGCCAGTCGTAACATTCAGTACTTC; CDR3aa: CSALPGQGASRNIQYF; d_gene: TRBD1; v_gene: TRBV20-1; j_gene: TRBJ2-4; abundance: many
CDR3nt: TGCAGTGCTAGAGATCAGTTAGGGAGTAACGAGCAGTACTTC; CDR3aa: CSARDQLGSNEQYF; d_gene: -; v_gene: TRBV20-1; j_gene: TRBJ2-7; abundance: many
CDR3nt: TGCAGTGCTAGAGGAGAAGAGACCCAGTACTTC; CDR3aa: CSARGEETQYF; d_gene: -; v_gene: TRBV20-1; j_gene: TRBJ2-5; abundance: many
CDR3nt: TGTGCCACCAGTCCCCGAGGTGGCCTGAACACTGAAGCTTTCTTT; CDR3aa: CATSPRGGLNTEAFF; d_gene: -; v_gene: TRBV24-1; j_gene: TRBJ1-1; abundance: many
CDR3nt: TGTGCCAGCAGCTTAGGACAGGGGGGACTTACCGGGGAGCTGTTTTTT; CDR3aa: CASSLGQGGLTGELFF; d_gene: TRBD1; v_gene: TRBV7-2; j_gene: TRBJ2-2; abundance: many
CDR3nt: TGTGCCATCACACGGGGAGACACCGGGGAGCTGTTTTTT; CDR3aa: CAITRGDTGELFF; d_gene: -; v_gene: TRBV10-3; j_gene: TRBJ2-2; abundance: many
CDR3nt: TGCAGCGTTGAAGTTACATCCCCTGGAAACACCATATATTTT; CDR3aa: CSVEVTSPGNTIYF; d_gene: -; v_gene: TRBV29-1; j_gene: TRBJ1-3; abundance: many
CDR3nt: TGCGCCAGCAGCCAGGGGCAGGGGGCCGGCACCGGGGAGCTGTTTTTT; CDR3aa: CASSQGQGAGTGELFF; d_gene: TRBD1; v_gene: TRBV5-1; j_gene: TRBJ2-2; abundance: many
CDR3nt: TGCAGTGCTAGATTCCCACAGGGGCTAGCGGGCCCAAACGTTAGAGGTTTCGAGCAGTACTTC; CDR3aa: CSARFPQGLAGPNVRGFEQYF; d_gene: -; v_gene: TRBV20-1; j_gene: TRBJ2-7; abundance: many
CDR3nt: TGTGCCAGCAGTTACAATCTGGGAGGGGGGGGTTCGCGTACGTACCAAGAGACCCAGTACTTC; CDR3aa: CASSYNLGGGGSRTYQETQYF; d_gene: -; v_gene: TRBV6-5; j_gene: TRBJ2-5; abundance: many
CDR3nt: TGCGCCAGCAGCCAAGGCGGACTAGCGGGGGGGTACAATGAGCAGTTCTTC; CDR3aa: CASSQGGLAGGYNEQFF; d_gene: TRBD2; v_gene: TRBV4-3; j_gene: TRBJ2-1; abundance: few
CDR3nt: TGTGCCAGCAGACTACAGTTGGGCTCCTACGAGCAGTACTTC; CDR3aa: CASRLQLGSYEQYF; d_gene: -; v_gene: TRBV6-6; j_gene: TRBJ2-7; abundance: many
CDR3nt: TGCGCCAGCAGCCTGGGGACGGCGTCCGAGCAGTACTTC; CDR3aa: CASSLGTASEQYF; d_gene: -; v_gene: TRBV5-1; j_gene: TRBJ2-7; abundance: many